Below, one T cell receptor (beta chain) is given with its context. Its target is unknown. Trimming removed 2 bases from V and 3 bases from J; junction bases left unmatched: 2. Germline CDR1 SGHAT, CDR2 FQNNGV. The CDR3 covers 14 residues. These data originate in a study of cytomegalovirus exposure and HLA in healthy donors. Primers included in the PCR were 60 Vbeta and 13 Jbeta primers. Profiling relied on immunoSEQ multiplex PCR, and the TCRdb table lists in-frame clones only, not all of them. The profile covers under 140,000 clones, with about three quarters appearing a single time and around 2.9% taken by the ten largest. General study findings and limits: Later analysis associated a missense DCLRE1C variant with TCR beta V- and J-gene trimming.

This TCR derives from a woman in her fifties or sixties in good health and CMV-seropositive. Sequencing was done on a sample of PBMCs. The genes are TRBV11-2 and TRBJ1-1, with TRBD1 identical over 8 bases. For the CDR3, the DNA is TGTGCCAGCAGCTTACACAGGGGGGACACTGAAGCTTTCTTT. Protein sequence: CASSLHRGDTEAFF.